This T cell receptor (beta chain) was captured in a study of tumor-infiltrating lymphocytes in primary liver carcinoma. Germline CDR1 SGHNT, CDR2 YENEEA. V was clipped by 7 bases and J by 6 bases, with 23 bases between them. This CDR3 has 16 residues. Constant-region priming of about 0.5 ug total RNA yielded TCR beta cDNA. The TCR beta library was amplified through three nested multiplex PCR rounds in a modified ARM-PCR procedure. Investigators reported that the first two PCR rounds, at 10 cycles each, used TRBV1-TRBV30 forward primers with a C-beta reverse primer. TCRdb fed the multiplex PCR reads into MiXCR, producing one record per CDR3 protein. The sample holds 100,000 to 120,000 distinct CDR3 sequences, roughly 80% seen once. Co-extraction of both nucleic acids (RNA and DNA) used about 18-34 mg of unsorted bulk tissue.

The sample consisted of liver tumor tissue from sampling region 3. Subset described: tumor region T3, left-lateral pole. The genes are TRBV11-3 and TRBJ2-3; D tentatively reads TRBD1 or TRBD2 (5 bases each). The sequence came from a man aged 40-55 years with primary liver carcinoma and hepatitis B virus infection. The CDR3 protein is CASIGSPARGVDTQYF. The CDR3 DNA reads TGTGCCAGCATCGGCAGCCCTGCGAGAGGGGTGGATACGCAGTATTTT.